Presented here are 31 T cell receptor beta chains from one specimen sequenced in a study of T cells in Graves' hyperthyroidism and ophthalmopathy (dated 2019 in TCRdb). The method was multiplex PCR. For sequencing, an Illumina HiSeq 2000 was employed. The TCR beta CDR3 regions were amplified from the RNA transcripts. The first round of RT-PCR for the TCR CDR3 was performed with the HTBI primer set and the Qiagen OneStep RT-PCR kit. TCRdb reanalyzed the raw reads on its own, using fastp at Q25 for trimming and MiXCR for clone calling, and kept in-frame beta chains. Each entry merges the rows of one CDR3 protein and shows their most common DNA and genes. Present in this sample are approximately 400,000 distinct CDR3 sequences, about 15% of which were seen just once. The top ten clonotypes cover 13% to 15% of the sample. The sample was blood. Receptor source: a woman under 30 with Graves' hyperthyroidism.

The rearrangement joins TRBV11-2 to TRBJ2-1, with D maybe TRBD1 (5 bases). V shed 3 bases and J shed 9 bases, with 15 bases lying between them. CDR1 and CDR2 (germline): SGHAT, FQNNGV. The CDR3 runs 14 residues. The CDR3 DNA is TGTGCCAGCAGCTTGGTTCAGGGATCAAGTGAGCAGTTCTTC. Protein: CASSLVQGSSEQFF. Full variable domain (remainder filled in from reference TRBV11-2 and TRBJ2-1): EAGVAQSPRYKIIEKRQSVAFWCNPISGHATLYWYQQILGQGPKLLIQFQNNGVVDDSQLPKDRFSAERLKGVDSTLKIQPAKLEDSAVYLCASSLVQGSSEQFFGPGTRLTVL.

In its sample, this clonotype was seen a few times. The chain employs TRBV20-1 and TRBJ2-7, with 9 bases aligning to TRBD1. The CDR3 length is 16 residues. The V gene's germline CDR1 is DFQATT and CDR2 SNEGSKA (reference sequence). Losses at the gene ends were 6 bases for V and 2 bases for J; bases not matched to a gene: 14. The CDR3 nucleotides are TGCAGTGCCTCATCGTACGGACAGGGGACCCCCTACGAGCAGTACTTC. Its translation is CSASSYGQGTPYEQYF.

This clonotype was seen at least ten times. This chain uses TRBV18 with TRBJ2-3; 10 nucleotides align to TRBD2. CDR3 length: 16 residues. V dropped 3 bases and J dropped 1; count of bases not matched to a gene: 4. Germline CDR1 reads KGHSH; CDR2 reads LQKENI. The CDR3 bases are TGTGCCAGCTCACCGCTAGCGGGGGTCCGCACAGATACGCAGTATTTT. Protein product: CASSPLAGVRTDTQYF.

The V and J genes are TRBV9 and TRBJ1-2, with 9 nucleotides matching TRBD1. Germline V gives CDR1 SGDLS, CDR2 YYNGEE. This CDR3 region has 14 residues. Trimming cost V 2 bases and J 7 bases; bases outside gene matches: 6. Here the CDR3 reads CASSVAGTGLGYTF. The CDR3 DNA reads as TGTGCCAGCAGCGTGGCCGGGACAGGGCTTGGCTACACCTTC.

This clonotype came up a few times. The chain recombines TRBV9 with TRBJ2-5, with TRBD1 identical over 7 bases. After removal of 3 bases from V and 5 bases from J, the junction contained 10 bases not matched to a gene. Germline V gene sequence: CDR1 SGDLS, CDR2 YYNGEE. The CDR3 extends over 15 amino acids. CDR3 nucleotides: TGTGCCAGCAGCGAGGGGGCGGCGGGTCAGGAGACCCAGTACTTC. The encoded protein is CASSEGAAGQETQYF. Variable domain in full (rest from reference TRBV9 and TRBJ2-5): DSGVTQTPKHLITATGQRVTLRCSPRSGDLSVYWYQQSLDQGLQFLIQYYNGEERAKGNILERFSAQQFPDLHSELNLSSLELGDSALYFCASSEGAAGQETQYFGPGTRLLVL.

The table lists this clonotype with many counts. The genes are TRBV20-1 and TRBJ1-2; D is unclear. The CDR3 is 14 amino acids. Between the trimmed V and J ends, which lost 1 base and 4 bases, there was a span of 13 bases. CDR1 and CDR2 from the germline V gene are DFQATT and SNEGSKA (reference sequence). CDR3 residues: CSARVHSDSYGYTF. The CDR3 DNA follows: TGCAGTGCTAGAGTGCACAGCGACTCCTATGGCTACACCTTC.

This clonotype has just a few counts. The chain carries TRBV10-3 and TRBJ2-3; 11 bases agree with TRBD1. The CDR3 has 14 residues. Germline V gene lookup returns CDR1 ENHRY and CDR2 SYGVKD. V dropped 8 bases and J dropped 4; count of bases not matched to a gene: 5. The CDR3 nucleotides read TGTGCCATCGCCGGACAGGGGGCCCCAGATACGCAGTATTTT. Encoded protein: CAIAGQGAPDTQYF.

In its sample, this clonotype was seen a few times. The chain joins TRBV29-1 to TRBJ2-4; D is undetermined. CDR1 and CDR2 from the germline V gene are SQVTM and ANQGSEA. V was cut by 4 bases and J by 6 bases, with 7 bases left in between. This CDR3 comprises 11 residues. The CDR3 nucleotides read TGCAGCGTTGGGTCGGGAAACATTCAGTACTTC. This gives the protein CSVGSGNIQYF.

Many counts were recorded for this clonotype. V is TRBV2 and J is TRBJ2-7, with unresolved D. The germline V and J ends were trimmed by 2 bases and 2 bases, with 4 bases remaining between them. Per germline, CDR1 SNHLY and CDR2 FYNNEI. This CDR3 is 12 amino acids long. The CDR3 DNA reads TGTGCCAGCAGTGAACAAGCCTACGAGCAGTACTTC. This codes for CASSEQAYEQYF. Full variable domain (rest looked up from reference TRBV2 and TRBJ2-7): EPEVTQTPSHQVTQMGQEVILRCVPISNHLYFYWYRQILGQKVEFLVSFYNNEISEKSEIFDDQFSVERPDGSNFTLKIRSTKLEDSAMYFCASSEQAYEQYFGPGTRLTVT.

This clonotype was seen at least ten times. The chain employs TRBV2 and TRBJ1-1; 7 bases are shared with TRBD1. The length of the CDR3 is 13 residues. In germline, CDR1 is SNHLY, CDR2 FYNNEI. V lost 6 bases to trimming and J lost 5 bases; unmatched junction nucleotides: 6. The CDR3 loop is CASRYRGGTEAFF. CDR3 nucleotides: TGTGCCAGCAGGTACAGGGGCGGAACTGAAGCTTTCTTT.

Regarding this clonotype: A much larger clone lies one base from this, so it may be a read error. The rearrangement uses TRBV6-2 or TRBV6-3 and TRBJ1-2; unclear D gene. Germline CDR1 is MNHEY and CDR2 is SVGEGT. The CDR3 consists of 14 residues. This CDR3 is CASSYVGQNYGCTF. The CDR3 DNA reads TGTGCCAGCAGTTACGTCGGCCAAAACTATGGCTGCACCTTC.

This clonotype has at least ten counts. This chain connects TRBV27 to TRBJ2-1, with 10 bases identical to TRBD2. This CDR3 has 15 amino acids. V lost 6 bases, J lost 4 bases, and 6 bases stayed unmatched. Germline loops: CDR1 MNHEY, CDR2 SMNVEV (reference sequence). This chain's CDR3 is CASRAGTSAYNEQFF. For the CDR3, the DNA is TGTGCCAGCAGGGCCGGGACTAGCGCTTACAATGAGCAGTTCTTC.

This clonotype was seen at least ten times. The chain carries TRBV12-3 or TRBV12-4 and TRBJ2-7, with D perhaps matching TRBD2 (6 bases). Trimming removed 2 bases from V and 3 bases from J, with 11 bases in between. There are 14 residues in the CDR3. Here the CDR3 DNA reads TGTGCCAGCAGTTTACAGGGACTCGGCTACGAGCAGTACTTC. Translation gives CASSLQGLGYEQYF.

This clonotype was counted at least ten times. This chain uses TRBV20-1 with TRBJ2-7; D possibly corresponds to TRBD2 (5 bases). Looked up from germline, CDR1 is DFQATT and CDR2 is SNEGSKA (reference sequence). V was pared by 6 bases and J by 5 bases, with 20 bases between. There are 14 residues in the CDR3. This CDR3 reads CSAPEVGLQHEQYF. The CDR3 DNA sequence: TGCAGTGCCCCAGAAGTCGGACTTCAGCACGAGCAGTACTTC.

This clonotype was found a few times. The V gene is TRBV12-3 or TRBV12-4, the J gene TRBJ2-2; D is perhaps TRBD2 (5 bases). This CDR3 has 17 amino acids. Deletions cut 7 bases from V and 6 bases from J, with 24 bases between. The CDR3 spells CASTPHSSGLSSGELFF. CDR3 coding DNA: TGTGCCAGCACTCCCCATTCGAGCGGCCTTTCTTCCGGGGAGCTGTTTTTT.

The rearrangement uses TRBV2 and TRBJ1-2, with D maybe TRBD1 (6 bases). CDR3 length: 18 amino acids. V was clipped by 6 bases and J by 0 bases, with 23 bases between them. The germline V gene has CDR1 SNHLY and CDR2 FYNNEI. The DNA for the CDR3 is TGTGCCAGCAGCCGCCTCACGGCGGGAGGGGGGCCTAACTATGGCTACACCTTC. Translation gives CASSRLTAGGGPNYGYTF.

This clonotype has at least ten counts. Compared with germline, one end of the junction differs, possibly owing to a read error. CDR3 sequence: CTSSLDTGIGQETQYF. DNA of the CDR3: TGTACCAGCAGTTTAGATACAGGGATCGGCCAAGAGACCCAGTACTTC. This chain uses TRBV28 with TRBJ2-5, with a tentative D call TRBD1 (6 bases). The CDR3 consists of 16 residues. The germline gives CDR1 MDHEN, CDR2 SYDVKM.

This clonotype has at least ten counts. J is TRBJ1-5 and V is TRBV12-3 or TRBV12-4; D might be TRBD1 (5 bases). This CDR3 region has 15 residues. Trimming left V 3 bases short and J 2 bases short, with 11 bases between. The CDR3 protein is CASSFKGNGNQPQHF. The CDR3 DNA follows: TGTGCCAGCAGTTTCAAGGGGAACGGCAATCAGCCCCAGCATTTT.

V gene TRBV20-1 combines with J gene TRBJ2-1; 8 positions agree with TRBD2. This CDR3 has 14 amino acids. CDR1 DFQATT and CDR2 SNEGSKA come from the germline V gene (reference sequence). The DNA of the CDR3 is TGCAGCCCCGGGGGGGCCGTCACCTACAATGAGCAGTTCTTC. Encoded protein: CSPGGAVTYNEQFF.

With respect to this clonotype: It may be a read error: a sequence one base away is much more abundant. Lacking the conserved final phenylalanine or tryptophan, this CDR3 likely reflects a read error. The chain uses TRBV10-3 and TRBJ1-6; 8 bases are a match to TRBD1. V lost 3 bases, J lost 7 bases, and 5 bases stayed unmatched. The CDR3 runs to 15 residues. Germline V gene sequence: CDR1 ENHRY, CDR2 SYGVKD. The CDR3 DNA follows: TGTGCCATCAGTGACCTGGGACAGGAGAATTCACCCCTCCACTCT. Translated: CAISDLGQENSPLHS.

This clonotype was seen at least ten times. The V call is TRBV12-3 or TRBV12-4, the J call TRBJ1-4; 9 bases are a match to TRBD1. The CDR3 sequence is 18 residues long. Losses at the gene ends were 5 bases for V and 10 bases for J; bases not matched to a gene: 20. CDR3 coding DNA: TGTGCCAGCAGTCCGTTCATCGACAGGGGGTGGATTGGGAGAAAACTGTTTTTT. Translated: CASSPFIDRGWIGRKLFF.

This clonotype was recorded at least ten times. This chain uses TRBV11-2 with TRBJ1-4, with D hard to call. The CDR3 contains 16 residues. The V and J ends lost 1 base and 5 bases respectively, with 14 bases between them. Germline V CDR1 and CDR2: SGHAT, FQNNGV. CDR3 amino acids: CASSLAGSWGNEKLFF. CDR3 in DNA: TGTGCCAGCAGCTTAGCCGGGTCCTGGGGAAATGAAAAACTGTTTTTT.

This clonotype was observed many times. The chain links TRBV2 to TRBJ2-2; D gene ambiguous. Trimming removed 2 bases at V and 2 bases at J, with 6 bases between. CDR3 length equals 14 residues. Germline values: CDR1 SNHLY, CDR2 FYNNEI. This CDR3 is CASSEFPNTGELFF. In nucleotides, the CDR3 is TGTGCCAGCAGTGAATTTCCAAACACCGGGGAGCTGTTTTTT.

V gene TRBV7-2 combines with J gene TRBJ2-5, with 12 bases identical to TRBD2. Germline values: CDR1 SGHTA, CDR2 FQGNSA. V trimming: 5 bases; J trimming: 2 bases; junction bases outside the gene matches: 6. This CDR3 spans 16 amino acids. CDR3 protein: CASSELAGGGQETQYF. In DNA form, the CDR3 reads TGTGCCAGCAGCGAACTAGCGGGGGGTGGGCAAGAGACCCAGTACTTC.

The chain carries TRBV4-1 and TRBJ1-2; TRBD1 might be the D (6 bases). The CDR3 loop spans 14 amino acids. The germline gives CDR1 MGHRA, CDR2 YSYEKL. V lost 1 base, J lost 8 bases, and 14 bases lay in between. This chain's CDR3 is CASSQAIGGDGYTF. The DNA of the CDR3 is TGCGCCAGCAGCCAAGCTATCGGGGGCGACGGCTACACCTTC.

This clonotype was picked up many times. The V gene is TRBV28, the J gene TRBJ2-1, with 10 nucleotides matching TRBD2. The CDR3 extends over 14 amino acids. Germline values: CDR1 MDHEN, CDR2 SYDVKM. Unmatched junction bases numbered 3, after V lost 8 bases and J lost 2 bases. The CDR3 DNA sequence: TGTGCCAGCCATCTAGCGGGGGCCTACAATGAGCAGTTCTTC. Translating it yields CASHLAGAYNEQFF. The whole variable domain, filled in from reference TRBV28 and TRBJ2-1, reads DVKVTQSSRYLVKRTGEKVFLECVQDMDHENMFWYRQDPGLGLRLIYFSYDVKMKEKGDIPEGYSVSREKKERFSLILESASTNQTSMYLCASHLAGAYNEQFFGPGTRLTVL.

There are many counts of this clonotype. CDR3 sequence (DNA): TGTGCCAGCAGTGAAGCGGGGCAGCACGGCACAGATACGCAGTATTTT. This sequence encodes CASSEAGQHGTDTQYF. The rearrangement uses TRBV2 and TRBJ2-3; D may be TRBD1 (5 bases). The CDR3 is made up of 16 amino acids. Trimming removed 0 bases at V and 1 base at J, with 11 bases between. Germline V lookup: CDR1 SNHLY, CDR2 FYNNEI.

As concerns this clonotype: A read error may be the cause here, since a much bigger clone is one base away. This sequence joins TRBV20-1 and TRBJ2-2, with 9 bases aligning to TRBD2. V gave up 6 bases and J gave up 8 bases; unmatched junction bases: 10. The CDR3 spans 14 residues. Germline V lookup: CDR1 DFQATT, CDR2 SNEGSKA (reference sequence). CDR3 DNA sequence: TGCAGTGCCAATAGCGGGAGCAGCCAAGGGGAGCTGTTTTTT. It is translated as CSANSGSSQGELFF.

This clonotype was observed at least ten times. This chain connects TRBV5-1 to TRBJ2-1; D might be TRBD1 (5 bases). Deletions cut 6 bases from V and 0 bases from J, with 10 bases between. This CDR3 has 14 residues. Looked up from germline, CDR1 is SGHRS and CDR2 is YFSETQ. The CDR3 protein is CASNQGSSYNEQFF. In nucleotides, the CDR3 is TGCGCCAGCAATCAGGGTAGCTCCTACAATGAGCAGTTCTTC.

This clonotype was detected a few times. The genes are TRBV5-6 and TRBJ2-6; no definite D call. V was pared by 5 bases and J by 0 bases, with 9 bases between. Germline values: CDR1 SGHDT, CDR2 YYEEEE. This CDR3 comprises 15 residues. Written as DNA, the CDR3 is TGTGCCAGCAGTTTCCGGGCCTCTGGGGCCAACGTCCTGACTTTC. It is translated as CASSFRASGANVLTF.

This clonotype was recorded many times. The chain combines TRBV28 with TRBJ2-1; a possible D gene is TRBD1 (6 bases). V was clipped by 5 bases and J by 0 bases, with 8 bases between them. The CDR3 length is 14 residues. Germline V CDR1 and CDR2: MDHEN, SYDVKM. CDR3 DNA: TGTGCCAGCAGTCAACAGGGCTCCTACAATGAGCAGTTCTTC. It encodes CASSQQGSYNEQFF. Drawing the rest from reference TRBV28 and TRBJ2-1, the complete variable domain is DVKVTQSSRYLVKRTGEKVFLECVQDMDHENMFWYRQDPGLGLRLIYFSYDVKMKEKGDIPEGYSVSREKKERFSLILESASTNQTSMYLCASSQQGSYNEQFFGPGTRLTVL.